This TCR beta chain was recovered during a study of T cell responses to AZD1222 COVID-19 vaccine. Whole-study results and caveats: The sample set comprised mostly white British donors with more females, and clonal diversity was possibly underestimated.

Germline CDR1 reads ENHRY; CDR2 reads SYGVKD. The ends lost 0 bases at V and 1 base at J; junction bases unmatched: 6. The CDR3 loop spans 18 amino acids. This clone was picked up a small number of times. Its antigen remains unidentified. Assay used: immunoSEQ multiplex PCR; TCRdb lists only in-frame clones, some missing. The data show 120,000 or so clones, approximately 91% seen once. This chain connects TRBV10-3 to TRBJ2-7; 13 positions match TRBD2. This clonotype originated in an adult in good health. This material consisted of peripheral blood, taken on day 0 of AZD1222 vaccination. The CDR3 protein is CAISESLAGGPMSYEQYF. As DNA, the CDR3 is TGTGCCATCAGTGAGTCACTAGCGGGAGGGCCCATGTCCTACGAGCAGTACTTC.